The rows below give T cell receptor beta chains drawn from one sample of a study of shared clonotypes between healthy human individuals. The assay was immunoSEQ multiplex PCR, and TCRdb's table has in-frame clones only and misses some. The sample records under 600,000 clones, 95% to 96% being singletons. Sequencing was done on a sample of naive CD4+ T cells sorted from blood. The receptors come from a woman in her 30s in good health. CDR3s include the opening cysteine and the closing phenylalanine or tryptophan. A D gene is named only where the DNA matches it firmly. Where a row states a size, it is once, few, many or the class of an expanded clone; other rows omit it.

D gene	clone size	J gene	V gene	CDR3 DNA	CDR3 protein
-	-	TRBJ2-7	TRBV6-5	TGTGCCAGCAGTTCCGCCTACGAGCAGTACTTC	CASSSAYEQYF
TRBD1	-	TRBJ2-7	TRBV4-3	TGCGCCAGCAGCCAGGTGGACAGGACCTACGAGCAGTACTTC	CASSQVDRTYEQYF
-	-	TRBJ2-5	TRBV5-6	TGTGCCAGCAGGGGTTGGGACGGGAAAGAGACCCAGTACTTC	CASRGWDGKETQYF
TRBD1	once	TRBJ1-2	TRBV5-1	TGCGCCAGCAGCTCGGGGGTCTCCGGCAGGGGGATTGGTGGCTACACCTTC	CASSSGVSGRGIGGYTF
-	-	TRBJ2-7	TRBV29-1	TGCAGCGTCGCTTCGAACCCCTCCTACGAGCAGTACTTC	CSVASNPSYEQYF
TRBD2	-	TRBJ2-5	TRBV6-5	TGTGCCAGCCGACTAGCGGGAGTAGGCCAAGAGACCCAGTACTTC	CASRLAGVGQETQYF
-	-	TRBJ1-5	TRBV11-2	TGTGCCAGCAGCTCCAACAATCAGCCCCAGCATTTT	CASSSNNQPQHF
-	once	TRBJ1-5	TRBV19	TGTGCCAGTAGCAGAAGGGACACCCTTAGCAATCAGCCCCAGCATTTT	CASSRRDTLSNQPQHF
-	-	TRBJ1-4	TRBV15	TGTGCCACCAGCAGAGACCCGGGGGAGGAAAAACTGTTTTTT	CATSRDPGEEKLFF
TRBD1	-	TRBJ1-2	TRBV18	TGTGCCAGCTCGCCCCTGACCCCTTCTGGGACAGGGGTCTATGGCTACACCTTC	CASSPLTPSGTGVYGYTF
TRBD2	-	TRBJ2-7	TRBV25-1	TGTGCCACCGGACTAGCGGGAACTCGCGAGCAGTACTTC	CATGLAGTREQYF
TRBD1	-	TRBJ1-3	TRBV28	TGTGCCAGCAGTTTCACAGGGGCCCCCCCGAGGAACACCATATATTTT	CASSFTGAPPRNTIYF
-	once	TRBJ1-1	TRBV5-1	TGCGCCAGCAGCTTGGTTGGGGCAGCCCAGGCCGGGGCCACTGAAGCTTTCTTT	CASSLVGAAQAGATEAFF
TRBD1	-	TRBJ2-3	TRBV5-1	TGCGCCAGCATTCGGGACAGTACAATGGATACGCAGTATTTT	CASIRDSTMDTQYF
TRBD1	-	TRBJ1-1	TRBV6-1	TGTGCCAGCCGTACTTCCGGGACAGATGAAGCTTTCTTT	CASRTSGTDEAFF
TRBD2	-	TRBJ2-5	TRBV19	TGTGCCAGTAGTGGGGGACTAGCGACCATTTTGGAGACCCAGTACTTC	CASSGGLATILETQYF
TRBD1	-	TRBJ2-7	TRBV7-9	TGTGCCAGCAGCCCGACATCGGGGACAGACTACGAGCAGTACTTC	CASSPTSGTDYEQYF
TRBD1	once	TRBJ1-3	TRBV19	TGTGCCAGTAGGACAGGGGAGTGGAGTGGAAACACCATATATTTT	CASRTGEWSGNTIYF
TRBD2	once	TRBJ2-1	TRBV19	TGTGCCAGTAGTACCGATAGCGGGGGCTCCTACAATGAGCAGTTCTTC	CASSTDSGGSYNEQFF
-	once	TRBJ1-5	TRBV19	TGTGCCAGTAGCCTGACGGTTTATAGCAATCAGCCCCAGCATTTT	CASSLTVYSNQPQHF
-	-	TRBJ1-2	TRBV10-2	TGCGCCAGCAGAGAAACGGGGGTAAATGGCTACACCTTC	CASRETGVNGYTF
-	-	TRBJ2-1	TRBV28	TGTGCCAGCGTACCCCCCAGGCGGAGGGCCAGCAGCAATGAGCAGTTCTTC	CASVPPRRRASSNEQFF
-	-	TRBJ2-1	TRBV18	TGTGCCAGCTCACCAGGCGGTTACAGCTCCTACAATGAGCAGTTCTTC	CASSPGGYSSYNEQFF
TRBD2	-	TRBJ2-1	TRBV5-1	TGCGCCAGCAGCTCCCTGGGACTAGCGGTTGACAATGAGCAGTTCTTC	CASSSLGLAVDNEQFF
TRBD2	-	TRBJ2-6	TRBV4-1	TGCGCCAGCAGTCAAACTAGCGGGAGGGCTTGGGGGGCCAACGTCCTGACTTTC	CASSQTSGRAWGANVLTF
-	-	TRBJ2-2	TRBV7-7	TGTGCCAGCAGCTCAGGGAACACCGGGGAGCTGTTTTTT	CASSSGNTGELFF
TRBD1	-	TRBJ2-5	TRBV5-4	TGTGCCAGCAGCCGAGGGGGACAGACAGAAGAGACCCAGTACTTC	CASSRGGQTEETQYF
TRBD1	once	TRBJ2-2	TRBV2	TGTGCCAGCCGGACAGGGACGAACACCGGGGAGCTGTTTTTT	CASRTGTNTGELFF
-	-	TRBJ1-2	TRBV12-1	TGTGCCAGCAGCTACAGGGTAAACTATGGCTACACCTTC	CASSYRVNYGYTF
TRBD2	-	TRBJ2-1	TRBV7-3	TGTGCCAGCAGCTTAGCTAGCGGGGCCGGCTCCTACAATGAGCAGTTCTTC	CASSLASGAGSYNEQFF
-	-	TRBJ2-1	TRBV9	TGTGCCAGCAGCGTAGAGGGGGGGTCCTACAATGAGCAGTTCTTC	CASSVEGGSYNEQFF
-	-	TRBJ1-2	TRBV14	TGTGCCAGCAGCCAAGCTGGAGTCCCACACCGGGCCTACACCTTC	CASSQAGVPHRAYTF
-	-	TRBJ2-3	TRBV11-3	TGTGCCAGCAGCTGGAGGCAGACAGATACGCAGTATTTT	CASSWRQTDTQYF
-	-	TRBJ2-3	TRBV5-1	TGCGCCAGTACACGGACATTAACCACAGATACGCAGTATTTT	CASTRTLTTDTQYF
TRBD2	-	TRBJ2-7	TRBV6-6	TGTGCCAGCAGCGACACCGGACTAGCGGGGAGGGAGCAGTACTTC	CASSDTGLAGREQYF
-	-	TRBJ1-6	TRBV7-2	TGTGCCAGCAGACGGGGGCGGGTGGGTTCACCCCTCCACTTT	CASRRGRVGSPLHF
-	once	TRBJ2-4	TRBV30	TGTGCCTGGAGAGTCAGCGGACGCAAAAACATTCAGTACTTC	CAWRVSGRKNIQYF
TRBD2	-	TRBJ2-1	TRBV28	TGTGCCAGCAGTTTGGGCGGGAGCTACAATGAGCAGTTCTTC	CASSLGGSYNEQFF
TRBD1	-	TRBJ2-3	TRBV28	TGTGCCAGCACTCAAACGGGACAGGGGATTTCGGATACGCAGTATTTT	CASTQTGQGISDTQYF
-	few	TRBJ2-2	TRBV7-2	TGTGCCAGCAGCTTCCTCGGCAGGGCATCGACCGGGGAGCTGTTTTTT	CASSFLGRASTGELFF
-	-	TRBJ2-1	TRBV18	TGTGCCAGCTCACCAGCTGCTAGCGTATACGATGAGCAGTTCTTC	CASSPAASVYDEQFF
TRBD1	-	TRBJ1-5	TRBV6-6	TGTGCCAGCACGGGGACAGGGGGCCCGAGCGGTCAGCCCCAGCATTTT	CASTGTGGPSGQPQHF
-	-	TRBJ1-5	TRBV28	TGTGCCAGCAGTTTAGTCCGGACCTGGGGCAATCAGCCCCAGCATTTT	CASSLVRTWGNQPQHF
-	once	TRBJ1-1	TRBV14	TGTGCCAGCAGCCAGGGGTTCGGGGGCTGGGCTGAAGCTTTCTTT	CASSQGFGGWAEAFF
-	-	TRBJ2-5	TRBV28	TGTGCCAGCAGTTTAGGAGGCGCCCTTAAAGAGACCCAGTACTTC	CASSLGGALKETQYF
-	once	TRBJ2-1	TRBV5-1	TGCGCCAGCAGCTTGGGGTCCCTCGCGGTCAGCTCCTACAATGAGCAGTTCTTC	CASSLGSLAVSSYNEQFF